The present T cell receptor (beta chain) was sequenced within a study of T cells in Graves' hyperthyroidism and ophthalmopathy. General study findings and limits: Expanded thyroid clonotypes (above 0.001) were mostly also found in blood.

On this clonotype: Its specificity is not known.

The CDR3 regions of TCR beta were amplified from RNA transcripts. The TCR CDR3 first-round RT-PCR relied on the HTBI primer set. Via MiXCR, TCRdb re-called the multiplex PCR reads, giving one row per CDR3 protein. The data contain 300,000 to 450,000 distinct CDR3 sequences, around 16% of them singletons. Subjects aged 18 to 65 presented with newly diagnosed hyperthyroidism of less than 2 months' duration. Patients were excluded for uncontrolled infection, other autoimmune disease, pregnancy or lactation. On the basis of clinical symptoms, serum thyroxine and TRAb, thyroid ultrasound and orbital computed tomography, diagnoses were made. The sequenced material came from blood. The clonotype originates from a woman between 18 and 29 years old with Graves' hyperthyroidism that later progressed to Graves' ophthalmopathy.

The CDR3 region is CASSMGLAGGLRQYF. CDR3 sequence (DNA): TGTGCCAGTAGTATGGGACTAGCGGGAGGCCTCCGACAGTACTTC. The V call is TRBV19, the J call TRBJ2-7; 15 positions agree with TRBD2. Looked up from germline, CDR1 is LNHDA and CDR2 is SQIVND (reference sequence). The CDR3 sequence is 15 residues long. The V gene end was trimmed by 3 bases and the J gene end by 10 bases; junction bases not matched to a gene: 7.